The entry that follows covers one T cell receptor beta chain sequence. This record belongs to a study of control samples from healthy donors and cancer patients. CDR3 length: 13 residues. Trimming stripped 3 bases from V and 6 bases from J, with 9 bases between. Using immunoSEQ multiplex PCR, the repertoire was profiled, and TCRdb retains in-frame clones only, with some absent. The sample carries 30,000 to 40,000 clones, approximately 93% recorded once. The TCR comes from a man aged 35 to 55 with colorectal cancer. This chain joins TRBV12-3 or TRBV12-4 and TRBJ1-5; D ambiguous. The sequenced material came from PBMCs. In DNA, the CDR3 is TGTGCCAGCAGTTTTTTAACCCCTCAGCCCCAGCATTTT. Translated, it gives CASSFLTPQPQHF.